This T cell receptor beta chain is drawn from a study of blood T cell repertoires in COVID-19 (TCRdb year 2020). In the study overall: Samples from collaborators originated in the United States, Italy and Spain and spanned both the acute and convalescent phases of COVID-19. Samples came from the ongoing ImmuneRACE study (first 160 participants) plus 1,254 subjects from 6 global collaborators. A freely available public database, intended as a resource for researchers studying the immune response to SARS-CoV-2, is where the repertoires were released. Where HLA class I and class II types were available, the types were taken from metadata supplied by the sample provider, not from assay-based typing. The prospective study material was composed of cDNA or gDNA derived from T cells, B-cell-depleted T cells, or PBMCs. Nearly every sample came with metadata listing a de-identified subject ID, COVID-19 status, age in years and sex. The dataset comprised deeply sampled blood TCRbeta repertoires from subjects exposed to, actively infected with, or recovered from COVID-19.

Of note for this clone: Its antigen has not been determined. Qualities for individual bases were not recorded, and no much larger clone is one base off.

TCRbeta CDR3 regions were amplified from genomic DNA by means of the immunoSEQ Assay, a bias-controlled multiplex PCR. Concerning the study's data processing: Nucleated cell counts per sample were estimated from amplification of reference gene primers within the assay. To quantify the absolute abundance of each unique TCRbeta CDR3 rearrangement, sequence reads were collapsed and filtered. Productive Simpson clonality was computed per sample as the square root of Simpson's diversity index over productive rearrangements. This immuneACCESS table, as held by TCRdb, lists in-frame sequences with V and J called but not all clones. Of the missing ones, under half trace to an unresolved V gene in checked studies; the others have no known cause. The DNA gave D and trimming, while V, J and clone size come from that table. This sample has some 380,000 clones in its table, and 81% of those were observed once. The ten largest clones take up about 1.2% of the sample.

V was cut back by 1 base and J by 7 bases, leaving a gap of 16 bases between them. The CDR3 runs 15 amino acids, cysteine and phenylalanine included. Of the read, only the CDR3 DNA is kept; its 45 bases are in frame from base 1. CDR1 and CDR2, looked up from the germline V gene (reference sequence), are SGHNT and YYREEE. What the research found in general, with its limitations: Clinical and demographic metadata were provided uncurated, with the amount varying by source and participant.

The collaborating institutions used their own protocols to collect whole blood in K2EDTA tubes. For TCRbeta analysis, collaborator samples were shipped as frozen whole blood, as isolated PBMCs, or as DNA extracted from either sample type. Specimen: peripheral blood. The source is a human donor with acute or convalescent COVID-19. The donor label of this sample is uncertain. The V gene is TRBV5-4 and the J gene is TRBJ2-3; the D gene identity is not certain. The CDR3 protein is CASSLPRNQDNTQYF. The DNA reads as follows: TGTGCCAGCAGCTTGCCCCGAAACCAGGATAATACGCAGTATTTT. Reference TRBV5-4 and TRBJ2-3 genes cover what lies past the CDR3, so the full variable domain is ETGVTQSPTHLIKTRGQQVTLRCSSQSGHNTVSWYQQALGQGPQFIFQYYREEENGRGNFPPRFSGLQFPNYSSELNVNALELDDSALYLCASSLPRNQDNTQYFGPGTRLTVL.